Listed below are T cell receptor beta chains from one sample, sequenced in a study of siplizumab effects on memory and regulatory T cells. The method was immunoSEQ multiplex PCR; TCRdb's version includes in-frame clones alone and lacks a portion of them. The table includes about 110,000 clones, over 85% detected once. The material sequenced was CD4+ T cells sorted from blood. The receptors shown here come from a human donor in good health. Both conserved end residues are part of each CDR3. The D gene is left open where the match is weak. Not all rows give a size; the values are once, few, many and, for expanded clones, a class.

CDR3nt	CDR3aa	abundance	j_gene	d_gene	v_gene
TGTGCCAGCAGTGGAACTCGGACAGGGTTCTCTGGGGCCAACGTCCTGACTTTC	CASSGTRTGFSGANVLTF	NA	TRBJ2-6	TRBD1	TRBV6-1
TGTGCCAGCTCACAAGGACAGTTGAACACTGAAGCTTTCTTT	CASSQGQLNTEAFF	NA	TRBJ1-1	NA	TRBV18
TGTGCCAGCAGCTTAGGGGTTGAGACAGGGTTCGTTTCACCCCTCCACTTT	CASSLGVETGFVSPLHF	NA	TRBJ1-6	TRBD1	TRBV5-4
TGTGCCAGCGGGCCTCGGGGCGGGGGGTTGACCTACGAGCAGTACTTC	CASGPRGGGLTYEQYF	NA	TRBJ2-7	TRBD2	TRBV7-8
TGTGCCAGCAGCTTGGACGGAAACACCATATATTTT	CASSLDGNTIYF	NA	TRBJ1-3	NA	TRBV5-4
TGTGCCAGCAGTCCGACTAGCGGGGGGCACAATGAGCAGTTCTTC	CASSPTSGGHNEQFF	NA	TRBJ2-1	TRBD2	TRBV11-2
TGTGCCAGCGACCCTGGCCGTAACACCGGGGAGCTGTTTTTT	CASDPGRNTGELFF	NA	TRBJ2-2	NA	TRBV6-5
TGTGCCAGCAGCCCGAGTAAGGAGCCCATTCAGTACTTC	CASSPSKEPIQYF	few	TRBJ2-4	NA	TRBV11-2
TGCGCCAGCAGCTTTGGCGGGACAGGAGGAGAGACCCAGTACTTC	CASSFGGTGGETQYF	NA	TRBJ2-5	TRBD1	TRBV5-1
TGTGCCAGCAGCCCGGACAGGGGGCTCGAGAACACTGAAGCTTTCTTT	CASSPDRGLENTEAFF	once	TRBJ1-1	TRBD1	TRBV5-6
TGCGCCAGCAGCTTGGGGGACAGGGGCCCCCTCCACTTT	CASSLGDRGPLHF	NA	TRBJ1-6	TRBD1	TRBV5-1
TGCGCCAGCAGCTTGGAGTCCCTCTATGGCTACACCTTC	CASSLESLYGYTF	NA	TRBJ1-2	NA	TRBV5-1
TGTGCCAGCAGTAGAGGGGGACAGGGGACCTACGAGCAGTACTTC	CASSRGGQGTYEQYF	NA	TRBJ2-7	TRBD1	TRBV27
TGTGCCAGCAGCCTACTTCATCGGTCCTACGAGCAGTACTTC	CASSLLHRSYEQYF	NA	TRBJ2-7	NA	TRBV7-9
TGTGCCACCTTGTGGACAGCCGCTAACTATGGCTACACCTTC	CATLWTAANYGYTF	once	TRBJ1-2	NA	TRBV19
TGTGCCAGCAGTTTGGGGGGTCCCTACGAGCAGTACTTC	CASSLGGPYEQYF	NA	TRBJ2-7	NA	TRBV27
TGCGCCAGCAGCTTTGGAGCGACTAGCGGGAGCCCCGACGAGCAGTACTTC	CASSFGATSGSPDEQYF	NA	TRBJ2-7	TRBD2	TRBV5-1
TGTGCCAGCAGCGGGACAGGGTTGGGTGAAAAACTGTTTTTT	CASSGTGLGEKLFF	once	TRBJ1-4	TRBD1	TRBV9
TGTGCCAGCAGCCAATCGTTTGGAAACACCATATATTTT	CASSQSFGNTIYF	NA	TRBJ1-3	NA	TRBV16
TGTGCCAGCAGACTCGAGCGGGGCACCGGGGAGCTGTTTTTT	CASRLERGTGELFF	NA	TRBJ2-2	TRBD2	TRBV2
TGTGCCAGCATAAATCCGGGGGGCCGGGGCCAAGAGACCCAGTACTTC	CASINPGGRGQETQYF	once	TRBJ2-5	NA	TRBV7-2
TGCGCCAGCAGCTTGGGACAGGGCCAAGAGACCCAGTACTTC	CASSLGQGQETQYF	NA	TRBJ2-5	TRBD1	TRBV5-1
TGTGCCAGCTCACCAAGTGCCAGTGGCCAAGAGACCCAGTACTTC	CASSPSASGQETQYF	once	TRBJ2-5	NA	TRBV18
TGTGCCAGTAGTGAAGAACTGAACACCGGGGAGCTGTTTTTT	CASSEELNTGELFF	NA	TRBJ2-2	NA	TRBV19
TGTGCCAGCAGTTACTCGAATTTGGAGACCCAGTACTTC	CASSYSNLETQYF	NA	TRBJ2-5	NA	TRBV6-5
TGTGCCAGTAGTACCCCGGGACAGCATCAGCCCCAGCATTTT	CASSTPGQHQPQHF	NA	TRBJ1-5	TRBD1	TRBV19
TGTGCTAGTGGTTTGGCGAGGGACAGGGAGGGCTACACCTTC	CASGLARDREGYTF	NA	TRBJ1-2	TRBD1	TRBV12-5
TGTGCCCCTGAGTCTCTAGCGTACGGGCAGTTCTTC	CAPESLAYGQFF	NA	TRBJ2-1	NA	TRBV7-9
TGTGCCAGCAGCCGAACTTCTTTACTGGGGGGTAGCACAGATACGCAGTATTTT	CASSRTSLLGGSTDTQYF	NA	TRBJ2-3	NA	TRBV11-2
TGTGCCAGCAGTGCGGGGGGGATCGCCGGGGAGCTGTTTTTT	CASSAGGIAGELFF	NA	TRBJ2-2	TRBD2	TRBV2
TGTGCCAGCAGCTTCGGACAGGGGGCGTCCGGGGCCAACGTCCTGACTTTC	CASSFGQGASGANVLTF	NA	TRBJ2-6	TRBD1	TRBV7-2
TGTGCCAGCACCTCAGGGGGTGGGGATACGCAGTATTTT	CASTSGGGDTQYF	NA	TRBJ2-3	TRBD1	TRBV7-3
TGTGCCAGCTCACCGATAGCAGGGGGCCCTAGCAATCAGCCCCAGCATTTT	CASSPIAGGPSNQPQHF	NA	TRBJ1-5	TRBD1	TRBV18
TGTGCCAGCAAACTAGCGGGAGGCGCCAAGACCCAGTACTTC	CASKLAGGAKTQYF	NA	TRBJ2-5	TRBD2	TRBV6-5
TGTGCCAGCAGCCCAAACACCGGGGAGCTGTTTTTT	CASSPNTGELFF	NA	TRBJ2-2	NA	TRBV7-9
TGTGCCAGCAGCTTGTCTGTTGTCTTCGGTGAAAAACTGTTTTTT	CASSLSVVFGEKLFF	NA	TRBJ1-4	NA	TRBV11-2
TGTGCCAGCAGAGGACAGCCGGGCGATGGCTACACCTTC	CASRGQPGDGYTF	once	TRBJ1-2	NA	TRBV25-1
TGTGCAAGTCGCTTAGCGAGCGGGAGGGCCTATGAGCAGTTCTTC	CASRLASGRAYEQFF	NA	TRBJ2-1	NA	TRBV12-2
TGTGCCAGCAGTGGACATGACTACTGGGACAGGGGAAAGACCCAGTACTTC	CASSGHDYWDRGKTQYF	NA	TRBJ2-5	TRBD1	TRBV6-1
TGTGCCAGCTCACAACAGGGGGCCTACGAGCAGTACTTC	CASSQQGAYEQYF	NA	TRBJ2-7	TRBD1	TRBV18
TGTGCCAGCAGCCCGCCACGACGGGGGGGCGAGCAGTACTTC	CASSPPRRGGEQYF	NA	TRBJ2-7	TRBD2	TRBV5-4
TGTGCCAGTAAGAAGTCCCAGGGCTACACCTTC	CASKKSQGYTF	NA	TRBJ1-2	NA	TRBV19
TGTGCCAGCAGTGAAGCGTTTAGCGGGGGACATGAGCAGTTCTTC	CASSEAFSGGHEQFF	NA	TRBJ2-1	TRBD2	TRBV6-1
TGCGCCAGCAGCTTCACAGGGACAGGGAGTGGCTACACCTTC	CASSFTGTGSGYTF	NA	TRBJ1-2	TRBD1	TRBV5-1
TGTGCCAGCAGCCGAGGGAGGACAGCCAAAAACATTCAGTACTTC	CASSRGRTAKNIQYF	NA	TRBJ2-4	NA	TRBV6-5
TGTGCCAGCAGTGAATCCGGGGTTGGCAAAAACATTCAGTACTTC	CASSESGVGKNIQYF	NA	TRBJ2-4	NA	TRBV25-1
TGTGCCAGCAGCTTAAACGCGGGAGGGTCCTACGAGCAGTACTTC	CASSLNAGGSYEQYF	NA	TRBJ2-7	TRBD2	TRBV7-3
TGTGCCAGCAGCCTCCGGGACATAAGTAATTCACCCCTCCACTTT	CASSLRDISNSPLHF	NA	TRBJ1-6	NA	TRBV11-1